This T cell receptor beta chain was sequenced for a study of blood T cell repertoires in COVID-19. Study context: Nucleic acid was either cDNA or gDNA, and it came from T cells, B-cell-depleted T cells, or PBMCs.

The CDR3 is made up of 15 amino acids. Germline V CDR1 and CDR2: LNHDA, SQIVND (reference sequence). V shed 4 bases, J shed 3 bases, and the junction held 3 bases outside the gene matches. As originally analysed: The assay estimated nucleated cells by amplifying reference gene primers. The table came from immunoSEQ multiplex PCR; TCRdb's copy has only in-frame clones and leaves some out. That table is the source of V, J and clone size, and D and trimming were worked out from the DNA. The repertoire holds about 61,000 clones, with 70% to 80% as singletons. This TCR was recovered from a man older than 75 with active or convalescent COVID-19. The chain couples TRBV19 to TRBJ1-4; TRBD1 matches 9 bases. The sample taken for sequencing was peripheral blood. The CDR3 nucleotides read TGTGCCAGTAGTAGGGACAGGGACGCTAATGAAAAACTGTTTTTT. This translates into CASSRDRDANEKLFF.